Listed below are T cell receptor beta chains from one sample, sequenced in a study of cytomegalovirus exposure and HLA in healthy donors. Profiling relied on immunoSEQ multiplex PCR, and the TCRdb table lists in-frame clones only, not all of them. The data hold about 180,000 clones, with more than 60% observed a single time. Input material: PBMCs. Every receptor here comes from a human donor in good health. The CDR3 runs from the conserved cysteine through the conserved F or W. Each record gives: V gene, J gene, clone size, D gene, CDR3 DNA, CDR3 protein. The D gene is left open where the match is weak. Only some rows state a clone size, as once, few, many or a class for expanded clones.

v_gene: TRBV27; j_gene: TRBJ1-1; abundance: .; d_gene: TRBD1; CDR3nt: TGTGCCAGCATTGGATTTGCGGGACAGTCGGGGAACACTGAAGCTTTCTTT; CDR3aa: CASIGFAGQSGNTEAFF
v_gene: TRBV9; j_gene: TRBJ2-7; abundance: once; d_gene: .; CDR3nt: TGTGCCAGCAGCGTAGTGGGCAGCTCCTACGAGCAGTACTTC; CDR3aa: CASSVVGSSYEQYF
v_gene: TRBV5-1; j_gene: TRBJ2-7; abundance: .; d_gene: TRBD1; CDR3nt: TGCGCCAGCAGCTTGACCTCGGGGACAGGGGCATACGAGCAGTACTTC; CDR3aa: CASSLTSGTGAYEQYF
v_gene: TRBV7-7; j_gene: TRBJ2-7; abundance: few; d_gene: TRBD1; CDR3nt: TGTGCTAGCAGCTTAGTAGGGACAGCCGGGGAGCAGTACTTC; CDR3aa: CASSLVGTAGEQYF
v_gene: TRBV7-9; j_gene: TRBJ2-7; abundance: .; d_gene: .; CDR3nt: TGTGCCAGCAGCTTGCCAGGTGATTCCTACGAGCAGTACTTC; CDR3aa: CASSLPGDSYEQYF
v_gene: TRBV6-1; j_gene: TRBJ2-5; abundance: .; d_gene: TRBD1; CDR3nt: TGTGCCAGCAGTGGCCGGTACAGGGGTCAAGAGACCCAGTACTTC; CDR3aa: CASSGRYRGQETQYF
v_gene: TRBV4-1; j_gene: TRBJ1-2; abundance: .; d_gene: .; CDR3nt: TGCGCCAGCAGCCAAGATCCGGCAGGAAATAACTATGGCTACACCTTC; CDR3aa: CASSQDPAGNNYGYTF
v_gene: TRBV5-1; j_gene: TRBJ2-7; abundance: .; d_gene: TRBD1; CDR3nt: TGCGCCAGCACAGTCAGACAGGGCATGGGCGAGCAGTACTTC; CDR3aa: CASTVRQGMGEQYF
v_gene: TRBV5-1; j_gene: TRBJ2-7; abundance: .; d_gene: TRBD1; CDR3nt: TGCGCCAGCAGCTTGGGGAGACAGGGGAATTCTGTCTACGAGCAGTACTTC; CDR3aa: CASSLGRQGNSVYEQYF
v_gene: TRBV27; j_gene: TRBJ2-7; abundance: .; d_gene: .; CDR3nt: TGTGCCAGCTCGGAACGGTTCTCAGGTACCTACGAGCAGTACTTC; CDR3aa: CASSERFSGTYEQYF
v_gene: TRBV5-1; j_gene: TRBJ1-5; abundance: .; d_gene: .; CDR3nt: TGCGCCAGCAGCTCTGGTCAACCGGGAGGGCCCCAGCATTTT; CDR3aa: CASSSGQPGGPQHF
v_gene: TRBV5-1; j_gene: TRBJ1-1; abundance: .; d_gene: .; CDR3nt: TGCGCCAGCAGCTTGGCAGTGAACACTGAAGCTTTCTTT; CDR3aa: CASSLAVNTEAFF
v_gene: TRBV7-7; j_gene: TRBJ2-2; abundance: .; d_gene: TRBD1; CDR3nt: TGTGCTAGCAGCCCGAGGGGGACAGGCACGAACACCGGGGAGCTGTTTTTT; CDR3aa: CASSPRGTGTNTGELFF
v_gene: TRBV7-3; j_gene: TRBJ2-7; abundance: few; d_gene: TRBD1; CDR3nt: TGTGCCAGCAGCAAGCAGGGGGCCGGCGAGCAGTACTTC; CDR3aa: CASSKQGAGEQYF
v_gene: TRBV29-1; j_gene: TRBJ2-7; abundance: .; d_gene: TRBD1; CDR3nt: TGCAGCGTTGAATCTGAGACAGGGGTCTCCTACGAGCAGTACTTC; CDR3aa: CSVESETGVSYEQYF
v_gene: TRBV12-5; j_gene: TRBJ2-7; abundance: .; d_gene: TRBD1; CDR3nt: TGTGCTAGTGGTTCTACAGGGGACTCCTACGAGCAGTACTTC; CDR3aa: CASGSTGDSYEQYF
v_gene: TRBV7-9; j_gene: TRBJ1-1; abundance: .; d_gene: TRBD1; CDR3nt: TGTGCCAGCAGCGACGGGACAGGGGGGGCGACCACTGAAGCTTTCTTT; CDR3aa: CASSDGTGGATTEAFF
v_gene: TRBV9; j_gene: TRBJ1-1; abundance: .; d_gene: .; CDR3nt: TGTGCCAGCAGCGTAGTTGAGGATTCTGAAGCTTTCTTT; CDR3aa: CASSVVEDSEAFF
v_gene: TRBV19; j_gene: TRBJ2-7; abundance: .; d_gene: TRBD1; CDR3nt: TGTGCCAGTAGTATAGTTTACAGGGGATACGAGCAGTACTTC; CDR3aa: CASSIVYRGYEQYF
v_gene: TRBV10-2; j_gene: TRBJ1-2; abundance: .; d_gene: .; CDR3nt: TGCGCCAGCTCGGGGATGGAGGGGACCACTAACTATGGCTACACCTTC; CDR3aa: CASSGMEGTTNYGYTF
v_gene: TRBV18; j_gene: TRBJ1-1; abundance: .; d_gene: .; CDR3nt: TGTGCCAGCTCTCCGACGGGTGAAGCTTTCTTT; CDR3aa: CASSPTGEAFF
v_gene: TRBV5-1; j_gene: TRBJ2-1; abundance: .; d_gene: .; CDR3nt: TGCGCCAGCAGCGACGACCGGGGTAACAATGAGCAGTTCTTC; CDR3aa: CASSDDRGNNEQFF
v_gene: TRBV27; j_gene: TRBJ1-5; abundance: .; d_gene: .; CDR3nt: TGTGCCAGCAGTCCAATCCTGATAGGAGAGCCCCAGCATTTT; CDR3aa: CASSPILIGEPQHF
v_gene: TRBV6-1; j_gene: TRBJ1-1; abundance: .; d_gene: .; CDR3nt: TGTGCCAGCAGGCCCCTGCAGGGTGCTAACACTGAAGCTTTCTTT; CDR3aa: CASRPLQGANTEAFF
v_gene: TRBV10-3; j_gene: TRBJ1-1; abundance: .; d_gene: .; CDR3nt: TGTGCCATCAGTGAAGGCGGGGGGAACACTGAAGCTTTCTTT; CDR3aa: CAISEGGGNTEAFF
v_gene: TRBV11-2; j_gene: TRBJ2-1; abundance: .; d_gene: .; CDR3nt: TGTGCCAGCAGCCCAGACAGGCTTACTACAATTTTCTTC; CDR3aa: CASSPDRLTTIFF
v_gene: TRBV30; j_gene: TRBJ1-4; abundance: few; d_gene: TRBD1; CDR3nt: TGTGCCTGGAGCGGGGACAGGGCTAAAGGTGAAAAACTGTTTTTT; CDR3aa: CAWSGDRAKGEKLFF
v_gene: TRBV7-2; j_gene: TRBJ1-1; abundance: .; d_gene: .; CDR3nt: TGTGCCAGCAGCTTAGATTCAGGGTTAGGCGCTGAAGCTTTCTTT; CDR3aa: CASSLDSGLGAEAFF
v_gene: TRBV10-1; j_gene: TRBJ2-3; abundance: .; d_gene: .; CDR3nt: TGCGCCTCCCCTGGCCCGCTCGGGGATACGCAGTATTTT; CDR3aa: CASPGPLGDTQYF
v_gene: TRBV13; j_gene: TRBJ1-1; abundance: .; d_gene: .; CDR3nt: TGTGCCAGCAGCTTAAGGGGGAGGGGAGGCACTGAAGCTTTCTTT; CDR3aa: CASSLRGRGGTEAFF
v_gene: TRBV30; j_gene: TRBJ1-2; abundance: .; d_gene: .; CDR3nt: TGTGCCTGGAAAACGGAGGCTAACTATGGCTACACCTTC; CDR3aa: CAWKTEANYGYTF
v_gene: TRBV1; j_gene: TRBJ1-2; abundance: .; d_gene: .; CDR3nt: TGCACCAGCAGCCAAGATCTCGGGGACAGGTTCCCCAAAAACTATGGCTACACCTTC; CDR3aa: CTSSQDLGDRFPKNYGYTF
v_gene: TRBV9; j_gene: TRBJ1-5; abundance: .; d_gene: TRBD1; CDR3nt: TGTGCCAGCAGCGTAGGGCCCGGACAGGAGGAGAGCAATCAGCCCCAGCATTTT; CDR3aa: CASSVGPGQEESNQPQHF
v_gene: TRBV2; j_gene: TRBJ1-2; abundance: .; d_gene: TRBD1; CDR3nt: TGTGCCAGCAGGGCAGCGACAGGGGGGGTCTATGGCTACACCTTC; CDR3aa: CASRAATGGVYGYTF
v_gene: TRBV29-1; j_gene: TRBJ1-2; abundance: few; d_gene: .; CDR3nt: TGCAGCGTTGGAAAGGGAGCGAACTATGGCTACACCTTC; CDR3aa: CSVGKGANYGYTF
v_gene: TRBV29-1; j_gene: TRBJ2-7; abundance: .; d_gene: TRBD1; CDR3nt: TGCAGCGTTGACTTGGGACAGCCCTACGAGCAGTACTTC; CDR3aa: CSVDLGQPYEQYF
v_gene: TRBV6-6; j_gene: TRBJ1-2; abundance: .; d_gene: .; CDR3nt: TGTGCCAGCAGTTACTCGGCGGGCTATGGCTACACCTTC; CDR3aa: CASSYSAGYGYTF
v_gene: TRBV27; j_gene: TRBJ2-1; abundance: .; d_gene: .; CDR3nt: TGTGCCAGCAGTCCAGGTGTATACAATGAGCAGTTCTTC; CDR3aa: CASSPGVYNEQFF
v_gene: TRBV5-1; j_gene: TRBJ1-2; abundance: .; d_gene: TRBD1; CDR3nt: TGCGCCAGCAGCCTCACGACAGGGGTCTATGGCTACACCTTC; CDR3aa: CASSLTTGVYGYTF
v_gene: TRBV7-9; j_gene: TRBJ2-4; abundance: .; d_gene: TRBD1; CDR3nt: TGTGCCAGCAGCTTACAGGGGGCCTACATTCAGTACTTC; CDR3aa: CASSLQGAYIQYF
v_gene: TRBV27; j_gene: TRBJ1-1; abundance: .; d_gene: .; CDR3nt: TGTGCCAGCAGTGGGACTTGGAACACTGAAGCTTTCTTT; CDR3aa: CASSGTWNTEAFF
v_gene: TRBV7-3; j_gene: TRBJ2-1; abundance: .; d_gene: TRBD2; CDR3nt: TGTGCCAGCAGCTTAGCACTAGCGGGGGGGATTAATGAGCAGTTCTTC; CDR3aa: CASSLALAGGINEQFF